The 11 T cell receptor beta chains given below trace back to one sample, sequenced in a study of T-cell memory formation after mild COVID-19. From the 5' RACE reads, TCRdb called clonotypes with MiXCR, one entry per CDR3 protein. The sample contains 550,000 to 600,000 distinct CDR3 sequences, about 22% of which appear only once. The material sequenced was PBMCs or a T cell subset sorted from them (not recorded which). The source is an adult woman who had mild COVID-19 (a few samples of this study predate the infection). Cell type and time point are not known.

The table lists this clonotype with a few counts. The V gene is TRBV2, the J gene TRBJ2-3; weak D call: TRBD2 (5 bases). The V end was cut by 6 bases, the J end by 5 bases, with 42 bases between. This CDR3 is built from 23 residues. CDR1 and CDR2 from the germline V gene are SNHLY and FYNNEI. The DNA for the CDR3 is TGTGCCAGCAGCCCCCCCTGGTCGCGTTCAGTCCAAGACGGGGTCCCGTTCGAAGATACGCAGTATTTT. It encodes CASSPPWSRSVQDGVPFEDTQYF. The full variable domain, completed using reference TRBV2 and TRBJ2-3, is EPEVTQTPSHQVTQMGQEVILRCVPISNHLYFYWYRQILGQKVEFLVSFYNNEISEKSEIFDDQFSVERPDGSNFTLKIRSTKLEDSAMYFCASSPPWSRSVQDGVPFEDTQYFGPGTRLTVL.

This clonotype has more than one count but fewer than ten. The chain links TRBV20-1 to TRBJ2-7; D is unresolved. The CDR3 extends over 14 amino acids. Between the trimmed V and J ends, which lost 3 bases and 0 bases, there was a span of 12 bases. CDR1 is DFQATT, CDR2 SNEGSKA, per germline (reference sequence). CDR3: CSASRPEFSYEQYF. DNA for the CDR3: TGCAGTGCTAGTAGACCTGAGTTCTCCTACGAGCAGTACTTC.

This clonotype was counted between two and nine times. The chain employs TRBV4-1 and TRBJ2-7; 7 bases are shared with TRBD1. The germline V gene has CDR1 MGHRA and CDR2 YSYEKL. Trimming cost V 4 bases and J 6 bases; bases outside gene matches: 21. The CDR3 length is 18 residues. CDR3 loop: CASSPLQFPGQPVGEQYF. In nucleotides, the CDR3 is TGCGCCAGCAGCCCGCTCCAGTTTCCGGGACAGCCGGTCGGCGAGCAGTACTTC.

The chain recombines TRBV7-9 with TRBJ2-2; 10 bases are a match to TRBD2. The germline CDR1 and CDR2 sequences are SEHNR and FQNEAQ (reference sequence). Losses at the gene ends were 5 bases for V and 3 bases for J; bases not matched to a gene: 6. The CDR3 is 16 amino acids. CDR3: CASSRTSGMDTGELFF. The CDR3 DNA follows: TGTGCCAGCAGCCGTACTAGCGGGATGGACACCGGGGAGCTGTTTTTT.

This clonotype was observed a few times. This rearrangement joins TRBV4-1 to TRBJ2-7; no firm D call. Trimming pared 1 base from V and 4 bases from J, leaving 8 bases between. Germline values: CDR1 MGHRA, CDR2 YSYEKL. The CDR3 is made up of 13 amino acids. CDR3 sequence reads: CASSQAFSYEQYF. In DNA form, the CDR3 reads TGCGCCAGCAGCCAAGCATTTTCGTACGAGCAGTACTTC.

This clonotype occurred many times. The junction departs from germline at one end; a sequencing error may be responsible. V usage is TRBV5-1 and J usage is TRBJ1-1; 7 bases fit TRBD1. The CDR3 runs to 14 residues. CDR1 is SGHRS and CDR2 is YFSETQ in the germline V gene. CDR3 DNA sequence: TGTGCCAGCAGTTTAGGGACAGTGAACACTGAAGCTTTCTTT. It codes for CASSLGTVNTEAFF.

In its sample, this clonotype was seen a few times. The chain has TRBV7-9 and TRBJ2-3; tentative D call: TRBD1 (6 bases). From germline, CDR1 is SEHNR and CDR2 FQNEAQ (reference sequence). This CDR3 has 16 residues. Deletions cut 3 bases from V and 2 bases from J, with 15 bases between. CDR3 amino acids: CASSLSRQAFTDTQYF. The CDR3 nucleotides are TGTGCCAGCAGCTTGTCCCGACAGGCCTTCACAGATACGCAGTATTTT.

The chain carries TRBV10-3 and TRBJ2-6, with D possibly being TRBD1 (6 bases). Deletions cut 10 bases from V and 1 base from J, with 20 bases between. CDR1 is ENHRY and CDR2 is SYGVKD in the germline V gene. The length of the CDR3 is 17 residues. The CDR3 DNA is TGTGCCAACTCCCAGGGGTCTTTTCTATCTGGGGCCAACGTCCTGACTTTC. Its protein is CANSQGSFLSGANVLTF.

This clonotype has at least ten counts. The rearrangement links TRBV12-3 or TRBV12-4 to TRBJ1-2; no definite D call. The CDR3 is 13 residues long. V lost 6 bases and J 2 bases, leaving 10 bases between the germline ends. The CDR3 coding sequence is TGTGCCAGCAGCTCGGCCGTCAACTATGGCTACACCTTC. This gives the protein CASSSAVNYGYTF.

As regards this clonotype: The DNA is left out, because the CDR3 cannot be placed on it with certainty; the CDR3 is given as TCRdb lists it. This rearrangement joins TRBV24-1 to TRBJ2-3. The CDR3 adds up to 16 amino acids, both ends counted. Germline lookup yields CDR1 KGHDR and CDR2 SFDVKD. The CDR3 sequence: CATSDLTFGGTDTQYF.

The CDR3: CSAGRRVYGYTF. The CDR3 nucleotides are TGCAGTGCCGGCAGGCGGGTCTATGGCTACACCTTC. The rearrangement joins TRBV20-1 to TRBJ1-2; D is undetermined. The CDR3 is made up of 12 amino acids. Germline CDR1 DFQATT, CDR2 SNEGSKA (reference sequence). V lost 6 bases, J lost 4 bases, and 12 bases lay in between.